A single sample is the source of the 10 T cell receptor beta chains below, sequenced in a study of beta chain features in type 1 diabetes. The whole isolated RNA underwent reverse transcription, so sequencing captured expressed TCRB transcripts. Data came from immunoSEQ multiplex PCR; TCRdb stores just in-frame clones and leaves some out. There are approximately 380,000 clones in the sample; about 15% occur only once, and approximately 0.019% lies in the top ten. Sequencing was performed on naive CD4+ T cells from blood. These receptors were obtained from a woman aged 18-35 years in good health.

The chain carries TRBV30 and TRBJ2-1, with 10 bases identical to TRBD1. Germline V gene lookup returns CDR1 GTSNPN and CDR2 SVGIG (reference sequence). Trimming at V came to 5 bases and at J to 0 bases, leaving 13 bases not matched to a gene. CDR3 length: 18 residues. CDR3: CAWLGQGSPSSSYNEQFF. CDR3 in DNA: TGTGCCTGGTTGGGACAGGGGTCCCCTTCGAGCTCCTACAATGAGCAGTTCTTC.

This clone was seen more than once but under ten times. V and J are TRBV30 and TRBJ2-1, with D possibly being TRBD2 (5 bases). Trimming pared 5 bases from V and 2 bases from J, leaving 10 bases between. CDR1 GTSNPN and CDR2 SVGIG come from the germline V gene (reference sequence). The CDR3 length is 13 residues. The CDR3 DNA sequence: TGTGCCTGGTCCCGGGATACCTACAATGAGCAGTTCTTC. Protein sequence: CAWSRDTYNEQFF.

This clone was picked up a small number of times. The V call is TRBV28, the J call TRBJ2-5; 7 bases match TRBD2. Germline V CDR1 and CDR2: MDHEN, SYDVKM. The CDR3 sequence is 17 residues long. The junction had 10 bases not matched to a gene; V was cut back by 2 bases and J by 1 base. The CDR3 DNA is TGTGCCAGCAGTTTAGCGGGGGATGGAGGCCTCCAAGAGACCCAGTACTTC. Protein sequence: CASSLAGDGGLQETQYF.

CDR3 region: CASSLTGLEVGEQFF. The CDR3 bases are TGTGCCAGCAGCTTGACGGGACTAGAAGTCGGTGAGCAGTTCTTC. The V and J genes are TRBV7-9 and TRBJ2-1; 8 nucleotides match TRBD2. Germline V gene data show CDR1 as SEHNR and CDR2 as FQNEAQ (reference sequence). V gave up 3 bases and J gave up 9 bases; unmatched junction bases: 10. This CDR3 contains 15 residues.

In this sample, this clone turned up a few times. The rearrangement joins TRBV11-2 to TRBJ2-3; the match to TRBD2 covers 7 bases. Looked up from germline, CDR1 is SGHAT and CDR2 is FQNNGV. V lost 3 bases to trimming and J lost 6 bases; unmatched junction nucleotides: 6. The CDR3 extends over 14 amino acids. CDR3 nucleotides: TGTGCCAGCAGCTTCGATAGCGGGTCGGATACGCAGTATTTT. Protein: CASSFDSGSDTQYF.

This clone was detected a few times. CDR3 in DNA: TGTGCCAGCCGGGGGGTGTACGGGACAACCTACGAGCAGTACTTC. It encodes CASRGVYGTTYEQYF. This rearrangement joins TRBV6-5 to TRBJ2-7; D is possibly TRBD2 (7 bases). V lost 8 bases and J 2 bases, leaving 19 bases between the germline ends. CDR1 and CDR2 (germline): MNHEY, SVGAGI. This CDR3 is built from 15 residues.

The CDR3 spells CASSIQAGTNEQYF. Here the CDR3 DNA reads TGTGCCAGTAGTATCCAAGCGGGAACGAACGAGCAGTACTTC. The chain joins TRBV19 to TRBJ2-7; TRBD2 agrees at 7 bases. CDR1 is LNHDA, CDR2 SQIVND, per germline (reference sequence). The CDR3 runs to 14 residues. After removal of 3 bases from V and 5 bases from J, the junction contained 7 bases not matched to a gene. The whole variable domain, filled in from reference TRBV19 and TRBJ2-7, reads DGGITQSPKYLFRKEGQNVTLSCEQNLNHDAMYWYRQDPGQGLRLIYYSQIVNDFQKGDIAEGYSVSREKKESFPLTVTSAQKNPTAFYLCASSIQAGTNEQYFGPGTRLTVT.

This clone was observed a handful of times. The chain carries TRBV30 and TRBJ2-5, with D maybe TRBD1 (6 bases). Germline CDR1 and CDR2: GTSNPN and SVGIG (reference sequence). The CDR3 spans 13 residues. Trimming shortened V by 3 bases and J by 2 bases, and 10 bases separated the two germline ends. The CDR3, as DNA: TGTGCCTGGAGGGGGGCATTTCAAGAGACCCAGTACTTC. Translation: CAWRGAFQETQYF.

This clone was found a few times. The chain employs TRBV7-2 and TRBJ2-7, with 9 bases that match TRBD1. Germline V lookup: CDR1 SGHTA, CDR2 FQGNSA. Trimming at V came to 5 bases and at J to 6 bases, leaving 8 bases not matched to a gene. This CDR3 contains 14 residues. CDR3 in amino acids: CASSPGTGRPEQYF. In nucleotides, the CDR3 is TGTGCCAGCAGCCCCGGGACAGGGAGGCCCGAGCAGTACTTC.

The CDR3 loop reads CASSIIWTPSGIQYF. Here the CDR3 DNA reads TGTGCCAGTAGTATAATTTGGACACCCTCCGGCATTCAGTACTTC. The rearrangement uses TRBV19 and TRBJ2-4; TRBD1 is a possible D gene (5 bases). CDR3 length: 15 residues. Germline CDR1 is LNHDA and CDR2 is SQIVND (reference sequence). With 2 bases removed from V and 9 bases from J, the gap between germline ends came to 17 bases.